This T cell receptor beta chain emerged from a study of post-analysis software for immune sequencing data. Study results and limitations: F measure showed strong co-clustering of same-batch samples. Normalized Chao1 diversity in multiple sclerosis patients fell significantly below that of controls. Relative to controls, patients had five TRBV segments at higher frequency, with TRBV5-6, TRBV5-1 and TRBV20-1 among these.

Libraries were made from TCR beta cDNA, and they carried unique molecular identifiers. Each CDR3 protein gets one entry after TCRdb re-called the PCR reads with MiXCR. The sample lists roughly 730,000 distinct CDR3 sequences; less than 35% were seen once. This clonotype was detected a few times. Its cognate antigen is unknown. V gave up 4 bases and J gave up 5 bases, with 15 bases separating them. CDR1 and CDR2 from the germline V gene are SGHRS and YFSETQ. This CDR3 region has 14 residues. Sequences were obtained from blood. This clonotype was sampled from a girl under 18 with multiple sclerosis. This rearrangement joins TRBV5-1 to TRBJ2-5; a weak D match, TRBD1 (6 bases). CDR3 in DNA: TGCGCCAGCAGCCGAACAGGGATCCGGGAGACCCAGTACTTC. It is translated as CASSRTGIRETQYF. The variable domain in full, completed from reference TRBV5-1 and TRBJ2-5, reads KAGVTQTPRYLIKTRGQQVTLSCSPISGHRSVSWYQQTPGQGLQFLFEYFSETQRNKGNFPGRFSGRQFSNSRSEMNVSTLELGDSALYLCASSRTGIRETQYFGPGTRLLVL.